This record looks at one T cell receptor (beta chain) sequence and its context. Its antigen is unidentified. Regarding time point: persistent/refractory GD, antithyroid drugs over 5 years with positive TRAb. PBMC-derived RNA was used for the TCR library. This sample was taken from a study of regulatory T cells in long-lasting Graves disease. Study conclusions and caveats: Persistent Graves' disease cases displayed lower TCR diversity than newly diagnosed ones.

Sequencing libraries for TCR beta were prepared with iRepertoire HTBI primers and Arm-PCR of CDR3 regions. MiXCR, applied by TCRdb to the multiplex PCR reads, yields one record per CDR3 protein. The profile covers 430,000 or so distinct CDR3 sequences, with 21% appearing a single time and approximately 15% taken by the ten largest. Germline V gene sequence: CDR1 SGHRS, CDR2 YFSETQ. CDR3 length: 14 amino acids. The ends were cut back, 1 base at V and 1 base at J, with 8 bases in the middle. The source was peripheral blood mononuclear cells (PBMCs), collected when the disease was refractory, from a patient treated with antithyroid drugs. This rearrangement joins TRBV5-1 to TRBJ2-5; D not resolved. The clonotype comes from a female donor with Graves disease. CDR3 sequence reads: CASSLISSQETQYF. Written as DNA, the CDR3 is TGCGCCAGCAGCTTGATATCCAGCCAAGAGACCCAGTACTTC.